One and the same sample provided the 27 T cell receptor beta chains below, sequenced in a study of pediatric ulcerative colitis. The rectum was sampled with one to two pinch biopsies at colonoscopy. Here immunoSEQ multiplex PCR was the method, and the copy in TCRdb shows in-frame clones only, minus some. The sample carries tens of thousands of clones, around 75% recorded once. The specimen was gut tissue. The receptor set was obtained from a boy between 10 and 17 years old with severe ulcerative colitis.

V is TRBV2 and J is TRBJ1-2; D not resolved. Trimming took off 1 base at V and 8 bases at J, with 11 bases between the two ends. Germline V gene lookup returns CDR1 SNHLY and CDR2 FYNNEI. The CDR3 sequence is 13 residues long. As DNA, the CDR3 is TGTGCCAGCAGTGAAGTGCCCTCGGGGGGCTACACCTTC. Its protein product is CASSEVPSGGYTF.

CDR3 nucleotides: TGTGCCAGTCGGGAAGCGGTAAGCTCCTACAATGAGCAGTTCTTC. Translated: CASREAVSSYNEQFF. J is TRBJ2-1 and V is TRBV19; D might be TRBD2 (5 bases). V was cut by 8 bases and J by 0 bases, with 14 bases left in between. The CDR3 runs 15 residues. The germline gives CDR1 LNHDA, CDR2 SQIVND (reference sequence).

The chain is built from TRBV5-1 and TRBJ2-6; D might be TRBD1 (6 bases). The V end was cut by 4 bases, the J end by 2 bases, with 16 bases between. This CDR3 is 17 amino acids long. Per germline, CDR1 SGHRS and CDR2 YFSETQ. The CDR3 DNA reads as TGCGCCAGCAGCACAAACCCACAGGGCGCTGGGGCCAACGTCCTGACTTTC. As protein: CASSTNPQGAGANVLTF.

The gene calls are TRBV11-2 and TRBJ2-1; possible D gene TRBD1, 5 bases. The CDR3 sequence is 14 residues long. CDR1 SGHAT and CDR2 FQNNGV come from the germline V gene. V was pared by 1 base and J by 7 bases, with 11 bases between. The CDR3 protein is CASSLGAGLNEQFF. DNA of the CDR3: TGTGCCAGCAGCTTAGGGGCAGGGTTAAATGAGCAGTTCTTC.

The V and J genes are TRBV6-1 and TRBJ2-7; D not resolved. Trimming pared 7 bases from V and 1 base from J, leaving 11 bases between. Germline V gene lookup returns CDR1 MNHNS and CDR2 SASEGT. The CDR3 spans 13 residues. The CDR3 DNA reads as TGTGCCAGCAACTTACCCGGATCCTACGAGCAGTACTTC. Translation: CASNLPGSYEQYF.

This clone has just one count. Relative to the germline gene, one junction end is altered; a read error may explain this. The V gene is TRBV18, the J gene TRBJ1-3; a possible D gene is TRBD1 (5 bases). Germline CDR1 reads KGHSH; CDR2 reads LQKENI. This CDR3 is built from 16 residues. CDR3 DNA sequence: TGTGCCAGCTCCCACTCCGTGACAGTATACGGAAGCACCATATATTTT. Translated: CASSHSVTVYGSTIYF.

This rearrangement joins TRBV19 to TRBJ2-1; the D gene is possibly TRBD1 (5 bases). Germline V gene lookup returns CDR1 LNHDA and CDR2 SQIVND (reference sequence). CDR3 size: 15 residues. Trimming removed 0 bases at V and 5 bases at J, with 11 bases between. The CDR3 protein is CASSIDSQGNNEQFF. The CDR3 DNA reads TGTGCCAGTAGTATAGATAGTCAGGGTAACAATGAGCAGTTCTTC. Full variable domain (rest looked up from reference TRBV19 and TRBJ2-1): DGGITQSPKYLFRKEGQNVTLSCEQNLNHDAMYWYRQDPGQGLRLIYYSQIVNDFQKGDIAEGYSVSREKKESFPLTVTSAQKNPTAFYLCASSIDSQGNNEQFFGPGTRLTVL.

The chain has TRBV2 and TRBJ2-3, with D unclear. The V and J ends lost 6 bases and 4 bases respectively, with 11 bases between them. Looked up from germline, CDR1 is SNHLY and CDR2 is FYNNEI. The CDR3 is 13 residues long. The CDR3 region has the DNA TGTGCCAGCAGAGGACGAGTTGCAGATACGCAGTATTTT. Its protein is CASRGRVADTQYF.

The V gene is TRBV5-1, the J gene TRBJ2-6, with TRBD1 matching over 7 bases. CDR3 length: 14 residues. Per the germline V gene, CDR1 is SGHRS and CDR2 is YFSETQ. The trim removed 6 bases at V and 1 base at J, leaving 1 base unmatched. The CDR3 coding sequence is TGCGCCAGCACACAGGGGTCTGGGGCCAACGTCCTGACTTTC. Protein: CASTQGSGANVLTF.

A few counts support this clone. V and J are TRBV7-2 and TRBJ2-7, with D unresolved. Germline CDR1 and CDR2: SGHTA and FQGNSA. Trimming took 1 base from V and 2 from J, leaving 12 bases between them. The CDR3 has 15 amino acids. This chain's CDR3 is CASSLEAGSPYEQYF. The CDR3, as DNA: TGTGCCAGCAGCTTAGAGGCAGGTTCACCCTACGAGCAGTACTTC. Based on the CDR3 plus reference TRBV7-2 and TRBJ2-7, the full variable domain is GAGVSQSPSNKVTEKGKDVELRCDPISGHTALYWYRQSLGQGLEFLIYFQGNSAPDKSGLPSDRFSAERTGGSVSTLTIQRTQQEDSAVYLCASSLEAGSPYEQYFGPGTRLTVT.

This clone was picked up a small number of times. The chain carries TRBV19 and TRBJ1-3; D is uncertain. This CDR3 spans 15 amino acids. Germline CDR1 reads LNHDA; CDR2 reads SQIVND (reference sequence). V dropped 7 bases and J dropped 2 bases, with 15 bases sitting between them. The CDR3: CASTNPPSAGNTIYF. The DNA for the CDR3 is TGTGCCAGTACTAATCCCCCTTCGGCTGGAAACACCATATATTTT.

The chain links TRBV28 to TRBJ2-7, with TRBD2 as a possible D gene (7 bases). The V gene's germline CDR1 is MDHEN and CDR2 SYDVKM. Trimming took off 0 bases at V and 6 bases at J, with 12 bases between the two ends. This CDR3 has 14 amino acids. For the CDR3, the DNA is TGTGCCAGCAGTTTATGCAGGGGAGGGTGCGAGCAGTACTTC. It encodes CASSLCRGGCEQYF.

The V and J genes are TRBV5-6 and TRBJ2-3, with D hard to call. Deletions cut 1 base from V and 6 bases from J, with 6 bases between. The CDR3 contains 12 residues. Germline CDR1 SGHDT, CDR2 YYEEEE. The DNA of the CDR3 is TGTGCCAGCAGCTTGCTGGGGGATACGCAGTATTTT. The encoded protein is CASSLLGDTQYF.

This clone was picked up one time. This chain joins TRBV28 and TRBJ2-7, with 8 bases lining up with TRBD1. Germline trimming cut 6 bases from V and 3 bases from J; bases unmatched to any gene: 7. Germline V lookup: CDR1 MDHEN, CDR2 SYDVKM. The CDR3 is 14 amino acids. CDR3 coding DNA: TGTGCCAGCAGCTCCCCCGGACAGGGCTACGAGCAGTACTTC. Translated, it gives CASSSPGQGYEQYF.

This chain joins TRBV11-2 and TRBJ1-6; D is unclear. Germline V gene sequence: CDR1 SGHAT, CDR2 FQNNGV. This CDR3 has 13 residues. Trimming took 1 base from V and 8 from J, leaving 6 bases between them. In DNA, the CDR3 is TGTGCCAGCAGCTTAGGCAGCGATTCACCCCTCCACTTT. It is translated as CASSLGSDSPLHF.

The chain combines TRBV6-5 with TRBJ1-5, with 7 bases lining up with TRBD1. Germline assignment: CDR1 MNHEY and CDR2 SVGAGI. CDR3 size: 15 residues. Trimming removed 5 bases from V and 3 bases from J; junction bases left unmatched: 7. CDR3 in DNA: TGTGCCAGCAGTGGGACAGCCTTCAACAATCAGCCCCAGCATTTT. Its translation is CASSGTAFNNQPQHF.

The chain combines TRBV9 with TRBJ1-1, with D uncertain. Trimming took 0 bases from V and 5 from J, leaving 8 bases between them. The CDR3 totals 13 residues. Per the germline V gene, CDR1 is SGDLS and CDR2 is YYNGEE. The CDR3 DNA reads as TGTGCCAGCAGCGTAGAGGGTGGGACTGAAGCTTTCTTT. Translation gives CASSVEGGTEAFF.

The chain carries TRBV5-4 and TRBJ1-1, with 11 bases identical to TRBD1. This CDR3 is 16 amino acids long. The germline V gene has CDR1 SGHNT and CDR2 YYREEE (reference sequence). Trimming at V came to 4 bases and at J to 5 bases, leaving 10 bases not matched to a gene. This CDR3 reads CASSEGTGGRGTEAFF. The CDR3 DNA reads TGTGCCAGCAGCGAAGGGACAGGGGGAAGGGGGACTGAAGCTTTCTTT. Complete variable domain (other parts from reference TRBV5-4 and TRBJ1-1): ETGVTQSPTHLIKTRGQQVTLRCSSQSGHNTVSWYQQALGQGPQFIFQYYREEENGRGNFPPRFSGLQFPNYSSELNVNALELDDSALYLCASSEGTGGRGTEAFFGQGTRLTVV.

CDR3 nucleotide sequence: TGTGCCAGCAGCCGGGGGGAGGGGGTAAAAAAACTGTTTTTT. As protein: CASSRGEGVKKLFF. V gene TRBV11-2 combines with J gene TRBJ1-4; perhaps TRBD1 as D (6 bases). CDR3 size: 14 residues. Trimming shortened V by 5 bases and J by 9 bases, and 16 bases separated the two germline ends. Germline V lookup: CDR1 SGHAT, CDR2 FQNNGV.

The chain employs TRBV5-1 and TRBJ1-2, with 7 bases fitting TRBD1. The J segment lost 2 bases and the V segment lost 4 bases, leaving 11 bases of the junction unmatched. Germline V lookup: CDR1 SGHRS, CDR2 YFSETQ. CDR3 length: 16 amino acids. The CDR3 spells CASSPRAGQANYGYTF. The CDR3 DNA reads TGCGCCAGCAGCCCCAGGGCAGGACAGGCGAACTATGGCTACACCTTC.

This clone has more than one count but fewer than ten. The gene calls are TRBV7-2 and TRBJ1-5; D unclear. The germline V gene encodes CDR1 SGHTA and CDR2 FQGNSA. The CDR3 covers 15 residues. V was shortened by 0 bases and J by 0 bases, with 6 bases between the two germline ends. Here the CDR3 DNA reads TGTGCCAGCAGCTTAGCACCGAATAGCAATCAGCCCCAGCATTTT. It translates to CASSLAPNSNQPQHF.

This clone was recorded a few times. This chain connects TRBV27 to TRBJ2-5, with TRBD2 identical over 9 bases. V lost 4 bases and J lost 7; bases outside the gene matches: 16. Germline V lookup: CDR1 MNHEY, CDR2 SMNVEV (reference sequence). This CDR3 region has 17 residues. DNA for the CDR3: TGTGCCAGCAGTTCACGCGGGTCAGCGGGGGGCCGAGGGACCCAGTACTTC. As protein: CASSSRGSAGGRGTQYF.

This chain links TRBV6-1 with TRBJ2-7; D is uncertain. Between the trimmed V and J ends, which lost 6 bases and 5 bases, there was a span of 14 bases. This CDR3 spans 13 amino acids. The germline CDR1 and CDR2 sequences are MNHNS and SASEGT. CDR3 region: CASRGVGKHEQYF. Here the CDR3 DNA reads TGTGCCAGCAGAGGAGTAGGGAAACACGAGCAGTACTTC.

The chain carries TRBV5-4 and TRBJ2-6; unclear D gene. Deletions cut 0 bases from V and 1 base from J, with 2 bases between. Per the germline V gene, CDR1 is SGHNT and CDR2 is YYREEE (reference sequence). The CDR3 has 14 amino acids. The CDR3 reads CASSLVSGANVLTF. Written as DNA, the CDR3 is TGTGCCAGCAGCTTGGTTTCTGGGGCCAACGTCCTGACTTTC.

The chain employs TRBV2 and TRBJ1-1; no clear D. Trimming removed 6 bases at V and 4 bases at J, with 15 bases between. The germline V gene encodes CDR1 SNHLY and CDR2 FYNNEI. There are 14 residues in the CDR3. This chain's CDR3 is CASSPQTMGTEAFF. The CDR3 nucleotides are TGTGCCAGCAGCCCCCAGACTATGGGCACTGAAGCTTTCTTT.

This clone was seen only once. The V gene is TRBV7-6, the J gene TRBJ2-7; D might be TRBD1 or TRBD2, each matching 5 bases. V dropped 3 bases and J dropped 4 bases, with 19 bases sitting between them. Per the germline V gene, CDR1 is SGHVS and CDR2 is FNYEAQ. The CDR3 spans 16 residues. DNA for the CDR3: TGTGCCAGCAGCTTTTCGGAGGACACCGGTGTATACGAGCAGTACTTC. It specifies CASSFSEDTGVYEQYF.

This clone was recorded only once. The V and J genes are TRBV9 and TRBJ2-2; D unresolved. V was shortened by 0 bases and J by 5 bases, with 5 bases between the two germline ends. The CDR3 runs to 13 residues. Germline CDR1 reads SGDLS; CDR2 reads YYNGEE. This chain's CDR3 is CASSVGGTGELFF. The CDR3 nucleotides read TGTGCCAGCAGCGTAGGAGGAACCGGGGAGCTGTTTTTT.